A single sample is the source of the 29 T cell receptor beta chains below, sequenced in a study of blood T cells in healthy people across ages. Using a J-beta primer mix together with a sample-barcoded 5' primer, a second PCR was run for about 6 to 11 cycles. MiXCR was run by TCRdb on the 5' RACE reads, yielding one entry per CDR3 protein. The sample carries hundreds of thousands of distinct CDR3 sequences, around half recorded once. Sequenced material: blood. The receptors stem from an elderly man in good health.

The chain carries TRBV5-1 and TRBJ2-5; D possibly corresponds to TRBD1 (8 bases). Germline V CDR1 and CDR2: SGHRS, YFSETQ. There are 16 residues in the CDR3. The V end was cut by 3 bases, the J end by 1 base, with 16 bases between. As DNA, the CDR3 is TGCGCCAGCAGCTCTGGACAGGGAGGGACCCAAGAGACCCAGTACTTC. It specifies CASSSGQGGTQETQYF.

The rearrangement joins TRBV4-1 to TRBJ1-1; D may be TRBD1 (6 bases). The V and J ends lost 6 bases and 2 bases respectively, with 19 bases between them. The CDR3 sequence is 16 residues long. Germline-derived CDR1 and CDR2 are MGHRA and YSYEKL. Here the CDR3 DNA reads TGCGCCAGCAGTCGAACACCCGGGACACCAAACACTGAAGCTTTCTTT. It codes for CASSRTPGTPNTEAFF.

This clonotype has more than one count but fewer than ten. The chain uses TRBV20-1 and TRBJ2-1; D remains ambiguous. The CDR3 covers 13 residues. Looked up from germline, CDR1 is DFQATT and CDR2 is SNEGSKA (reference sequence). V shed 0 bases and J shed 7 bases, with 10 bases lying between them. The CDR3 nucleotides read TGCAGTGCTAGAGATCCATTTCCGAATGAGCAGTTCTTC. Translated: CSARDPFPNEQFF.

For this clonotype: Sequence at one end of the junction differs from germline and may be a read error. In DNA form, the CDR3 reads TGCAGCGTCGACAGGGGCGGCCAAGAGACCCAGAACTTC. It translates to CSVDRGGQETQNF. This chain connects TRBV29-1 to TRBJ2-5, with TRBD1 identical over 8 bases. CDR3 length: 13 amino acids. Per germline, CDR1 SQVTM and CDR2 ANQGSEA.

This clonotype has a handful of counts. The V and J genes are TRBV6-5 and TRBJ2-7; either TRBD1 or TRBD2 may supply D (5 bases each). The CDR3 has 14 residues. Germline V CDR1 and CDR2: MNHEY, SVGAGI. Trimming removed 3 bases at V and 3 bases at J, with 12 bases between. For the CDR3, the DNA is TGTGCCAGCAGTTATTGGGACGGTAACTACGAGCAGTACTTC. This translates into CASSYWDGNYEQYF.

The DNA for the CDR3 is TGCAGCGTTGAAGATCGTAGGAGGGACACTGAAGCTTTCTTT. Protein sequence: CSVEDRRRDTEAFF. V is TRBV29-1 and J is TRBJ1-1; no definite D call. Germline V gene lookup returns CDR1 SQVTM and CDR2 ANQGSEA. This CDR3 region has 14 residues. V lost 0 bases to trimming and J lost 3 bases, with 11 bases between them.

V is TRBV12-3 or TRBV12-4 and J is TRBJ2-1; unclear D gene. The CDR3 is 13 residues long. Trimming removed 6 bases at V and 9 bases at J, with 15 bases between. The CDR3 bases are TGTGCCAGCAGGGGTACGGCGGACGGTGAGCAGTTCTTC. As protein: CASRGTADGEQFF.

This clonotype was detected a few times. The rearrangement joins TRBV7-9 to TRBJ1-6, with D possibly being TRBD1 (6 bases). CDR3 length equals 15 residues. CDR1 is SEHNR and CDR2 is FQNEAQ in the germline V gene (reference sequence). V lost 2 bases to trimming and J lost 7 bases, with 12 bases between them. CDR3 residues: CASSLPGQRNSPLHF. DNA of the CDR3: TGTGCCAGCAGCTTACCTGGACAGCGAAATTCACCCCTCCACTTT.

V gene TRBV7-2 combines with J gene TRBJ1-3; the D gene is possibly TRBD1 (6 bases). CDR3 size: 14 residues. The ends were cut back, 5 bases at V and 2 bases at J, with 10 bases in the middle. Germline loops: CDR1 SGHTA, CDR2 FQGNSA. CDR3 sequence (DNA): TGTGCCAGCAGCCCGACAGGAGCTGGAAACACCATATATTTT. Protein sequence: CASSPTGAGNTIYF.

This clonotype showed up just once. A read error may produce the germline difference seen at one junction end. The chain recombines TRBV20-1 with TRBJ2-1, with 7 bases matching TRBD1. The CDR3 is 14 amino acids. Germline CDR1 and CDR2: DFQATT and SNEGSKA (reference sequence). CDR3 bases: TGCAGTTCTAGGGGGCGGAAGGTTTTGGGTGAGCAGTTCTTC. Its translation is CSSRGRKVLGEQFF.

The chain joins TRBV20-1 to TRBJ2-3, with D unclear. The CDR3 is made up of 15 amino acids. The germline CDR1 and CDR2 sequences are DFQATT and SNEGSKA (reference sequence). The germline V and J ends were trimmed by 0 bases and 0 bases, with 10 bases remaining between them. DNA for the CDR3: TGCAGTGCTAGAGAGACCAGCGTTAGCACAGATACGCAGTATTTT. Its translation is CSARETSVSTDTQYF.

Only a few counts were recorded for this clonotype. This sequence joins TRBV5-1 and TRBJ2-1; TRBD2 matches at 7 bases. J was trimmed by 5 bases and V by 0 bases; bases with no gene match: 5. The CDR3 runs 15 residues. The germline V gene has CDR1 SGHRS and CDR2 YFSETQ. As DNA, the CDR3 is TGCGCCAGCAGCTTGGCGGCGGGAGCGAACAATGAGCAGTTCTTC. This translates into CASSLAAGANNEQFF.

The CDR3 protein is CASSLVGGGLTEAFF. CDR3 bases: TGCGCCAGCAGCTTGGTTGGAGGGGGCCTTACTGAAGCTTTCTTT. The rearrangement joins TRBV5-1 to TRBJ1-1; 7 bases are shared with TRBD1. V shed 0 bases, J shed 5 bases, and the junction held 7 bases outside the gene matches. CDR1 is SGHRS, CDR2 YFSETQ, per germline. The CDR3 extends over 15 amino acids.

This clonotype was detected a few times. The rearrangement joins TRBV7-2 to TRBJ2-3; TRBD1 or TRBD2 may be the D gene (6 bases each). V gave up 7 bases and J gave up 6 bases, with 26 bases separating them. The CDR3 totals 17 residues. Germline CDR1 SGHTA, CDR2 FQGNSA. The DNA for the CDR3 is TGTGCCAGCATGGTGTGGGGGGCAGGTCCTACCAAGGATACGCAGTATTTT. It specifies CASMVWGAGPTKDTQYF.

The rearrangement uses TRBV29-1 and TRBJ2-3; a weak D match, TRBD2 (5 bases). CDR1 and CDR2 from the germline V gene are SQVTM and ANQGSEA. The CDR3 spans 12 residues. Trimming removed 5 bases from V and 1 base from J, with 7 bases in between. CDR3: CSVTRGTDTQYF. For the CDR3, the DNA is TGCAGCGTTACGCGGGGCACAGATACGCAGTATTTT.

This rearrangement joins TRBV20-1 to TRBJ2-3, with D unresolved. The V and J ends lost 1 base and 5 bases respectively, with 10 bases between them. In germline, CDR1 is DFQATT, CDR2 SNEGSKA (reference sequence). The CDR3 length is 13 residues. CDR3 amino acids: CSARAPTGDTQYF. The CDR3 DNA is TGCAGTGCTAGAGCCCCGACCGGAGATACGCAGTATTTT.

Only a few counts were recorded for this clonotype. The chain couples TRBV4-2 to TRBJ2-4, with D tentatively TRBD1 (6 bases). There are 14 residues in the CDR3. Germline lookup yields CDR1 LGHNA and CDR2 YNFKEQ. V was clipped by 3 bases and J by 8 bases, with 14 bases between them. The CDR3 DNA reads as TGTGCCAGCAGCCACGACATGGGGGCGGACATTCAGTACTTC. Translation gives CASSHDMGADIQYF.

This clonotype showed up just once. The chain links TRBV21-1 to TRBJ1-5; TRBD1 was called by the table and not checked on the DNA. TRBV21-1 is a known pseudogene. CDR3 length equals 9 residues. The CDR3 loop is CAIPPPQHF. CDR3 bases: TGTGCCATTCCCCCCCCCCAGCATTTT.

The V call is TRBV5-1, the J call TRBJ2-7; D gene ambiguous. V gave up 4 bases and J gave up 5 bases, with 19 bases separating them. The CDR3 runs to 15 residues. CDR1 and CDR2 from the germline V gene are SGHRS and YFSETQ. DNA for the CDR3: TGCGCCAGCAGCCGCGACAACTCCGGTCCTGACGAGCAGTACTTC. The encoded protein is CASSRDNSGPDEQYF.

The J gene is TRBJ1-4, the V gene TRBV12-3 or TRBV12-4, with D hard to call. V shed 2 bases and J shed 8 bases, with 6 bases lying between them. This CDR3 is built from 12 residues. The CDR3 loop reads CASSLHFEKLFF. The CDR3 bases are TGTGCCAGCAGTTTACACTTCGAAAAACTGTTTTTT.

This clonotype occurred a few times. The chain has TRBV6-5 and TRBJ2-7; D uncertain. Per the germline V gene, CDR1 is MNHEY and CDR2 is SVGAGI. CDR3 length: 14 amino acids. V was trimmed by 2 bases and J by 3 bases, leaving 11 bases between them. DNA for the CDR3: TGTGCCAGCAGTTACCGTAAGGAAGGCTACGAGCAGTACTTC. It translates to CASSYRKEGYEQYF.

The table lists this clonotype with a few counts. The CDR3 region is CASSLWAGTNTGELFF. The CDR3 DNA sequence: TGCGCCAGCAGCTTGTGGGCAGGGACGAACACCGGGGAGCTGTTTTTT. The rearrangement uses TRBV5-1 and TRBJ2-2, with a tentative D call TRBD1 (5 bases). The CDR3 sequence is 16 residues long. V was trimmed by 1 base and J by 0 bases, leaving 10 bases between them. Germline CDR1 is SGHRS and CDR2 is YFSETQ. Supplemented by reference TRBV5-1 and TRBJ2-2, the full variable domain reads KAGVTQTPRYLIKTRGQQVTLSCSPISGHRSVSWYQQTPGQGLQFLFEYFSETQRNKGNFPGRFSGRQFSNSRSEMNVSTLELGDSALYLCASSLWAGTNTGELFFGEGSRLTVL.

J is TRBJ2-5 and V is TRBV6-6, with D tentatively TRBD2 (7 bases). V gave up 0 bases and J gave up 11 bases, with 22 bases separating them. Germline CDR1 is MNHNY and CDR2 is SVGAGI (reference sequence). This CDR3 is 16 amino acids long. The CDR3 sequence: CASSYSWGGANNEQYF. The DNA for the CDR3 is TGTGCCAGCAGTTACTCCTGGGGGGGCGCGAACAATGAGCAGTACTTC.

As for this clonotype: The germline gene is not matched at one end of the junction; a read error may be the cause. This chain uses TRBV20-1 with TRBJ1-2, with 7 bases matching TRBD1. The CDR3 totals 13 residues. Germline V lookup: CDR1 DFQATT, CDR2 SNEGSKA (reference sequence). The CDR3 DNA sequence: TGCAGTGCTAGAGGACAGGGATCCTATGGCTGCACCTTC. It yields the protein CSARGQGSYGCTF.

This clonotype was found a few times. One junction end disagrees with the germline gene, perhaps due to a read error. The chain is built from TRBV7-7 and TRBJ2-5; TRBD2 matches at 9 bases. This CDR3 has 16 amino acids. Germline CDR1 reads SSHAT; CDR2 reads FNYEAQ (reference sequence). The CDR3 sequence is CASSSRLAANQETQYF. The CDR3 DNA reads TGTGCTAGCAGCTCCAGACTAGCGGCCAACCAAGAGACCCAGTACTTC.

The chain carries TRBV12-3 or TRBV12-4 and TRBJ2-3, with D perhaps TRBD2 (5 bases). Trimming removed 6 bases from V and 4 bases from J, with 17 bases in between. The CDR3 is 15 amino acids. The CDR3 sequence: CASSIQRGIADTQYF. Here the CDR3 DNA reads TGTGCCAGCAGCATACAACGGGGTATTGCAGATACGCAGTATTTT.

The chain is built from TRBV12-3 or TRBV12-4 and TRBJ2-1, with 11 nucleotides matching TRBD2. This CDR3 spans 14 amino acids. Unmatched junction bases numbered 6, after V lost 7 bases and J lost 7 bases. The CDR3 nucleotides are TGTGCCAGCACCCATAGGACTAGCGGGAATGAGCAGTTCTTC. This gives the protein CASTHRTSGNEQFF.

This clonotype was detected only a few times. The V call is TRBV9, the J call TRBJ2-1; TRBD2 is a possible D gene (5 bases). Germline CDR1 reads SGDLS; CDR2 reads YYNGEE. This CDR3 region has 15 residues. The V end lost 2 bases, the J end lost 5 bases, and 14 bases lay between the germline ends. The CDR3 sequence: CASSVERWENNEQFF. CDR3 DNA sequence: TGTGCCAGCAGCGTGGAGCGGTGGGAGAACAATGAGCAGTTCTTC. Combining the CDR3 with reference TRBV9 and TRBJ2-1 gives the whole variable domain DSGVTQTPKHLITATGQRVTLRCSPRSGDLSVYWYQQSLDQGLQFLIQYYNGEERAKGNILERFSAQQFPDLHSELNLSSLELGDSALYFCASSVERWENNEQFFGPGTRLTVL.

The V and J genes are TRBV9 and TRBJ1-1; D unclear. The V gene lost 4 bases and the J gene lost 0 bases, with 16 bases spanning the gap. Germline lookup yields CDR1 SGDLS and CDR2 YYNGEE. This CDR3 spans 16 amino acids. CDR3 sequence: CASSPRTAPMNTEAFF. The CDR3 nucleotides are TGTGCCAGCAGCCCGAGGACTGCGCCCATGAACACTGAAGCTTTCTTT.